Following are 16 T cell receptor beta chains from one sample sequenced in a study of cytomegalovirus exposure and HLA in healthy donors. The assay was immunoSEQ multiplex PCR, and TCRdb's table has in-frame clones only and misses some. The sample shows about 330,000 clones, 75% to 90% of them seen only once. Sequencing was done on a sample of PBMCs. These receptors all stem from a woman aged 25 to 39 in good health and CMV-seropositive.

CDR3 bases: TGTGCCAGCAGTTCTAGGTGGGATCAGCCCCAGCATTTT. Encoded protein: CASSSRWDQPQHF. V gene TRBV2 combines with J gene TRBJ1-5; D is unclear. The CDR3 length is 13 residues. Germline assignment: CDR1 SNHLY and CDR2 FYNNEI. The germline V and J ends were trimmed by 5 bases and 5 bases, with 10 bases remaining between them.

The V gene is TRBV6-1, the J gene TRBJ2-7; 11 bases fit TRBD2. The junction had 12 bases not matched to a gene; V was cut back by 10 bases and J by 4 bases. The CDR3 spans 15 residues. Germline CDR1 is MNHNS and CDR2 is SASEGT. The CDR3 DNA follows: TGTGCCACCCATCAGGGACTAGCGGTTTTTTACGAGCAGTACTTC. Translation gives CATHQGLAVFYEQYF.

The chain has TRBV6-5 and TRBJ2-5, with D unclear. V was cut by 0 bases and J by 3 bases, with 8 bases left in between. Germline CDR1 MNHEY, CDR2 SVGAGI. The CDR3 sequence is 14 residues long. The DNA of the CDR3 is TGTGCCAGCAGTTACTCCTCCATCGAAGAGACCCAGTACTTC. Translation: CASSYSSIEETQYF.

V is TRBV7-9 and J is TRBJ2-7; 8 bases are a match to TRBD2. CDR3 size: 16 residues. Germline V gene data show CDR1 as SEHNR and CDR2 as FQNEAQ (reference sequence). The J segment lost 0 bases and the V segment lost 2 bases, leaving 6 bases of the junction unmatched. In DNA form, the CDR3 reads TGTGCCAGCAGCTTAACCGGGGGGGTTCTCTCCTACGAGCAGTACTTC. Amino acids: CASSLTGGVLSYEQYF.

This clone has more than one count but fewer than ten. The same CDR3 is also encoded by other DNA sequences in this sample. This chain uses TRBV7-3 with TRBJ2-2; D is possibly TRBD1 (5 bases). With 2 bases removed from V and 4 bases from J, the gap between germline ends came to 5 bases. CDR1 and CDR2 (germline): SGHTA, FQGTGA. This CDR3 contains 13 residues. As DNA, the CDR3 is TGTGCCAGCAGCTTACAGGGCACCGGGGAGCTGTTTTTT. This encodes CASSLQGTGELFF.

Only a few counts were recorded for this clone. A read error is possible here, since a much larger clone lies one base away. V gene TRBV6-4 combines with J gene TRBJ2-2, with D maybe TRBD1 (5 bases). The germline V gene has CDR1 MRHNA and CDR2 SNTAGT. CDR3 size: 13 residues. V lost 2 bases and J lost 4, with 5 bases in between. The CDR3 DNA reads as TGTGCCAGCAGTGACAGGGGCACCGGGGAGCTGTTTTTT. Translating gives CASSDRGTGELFF.

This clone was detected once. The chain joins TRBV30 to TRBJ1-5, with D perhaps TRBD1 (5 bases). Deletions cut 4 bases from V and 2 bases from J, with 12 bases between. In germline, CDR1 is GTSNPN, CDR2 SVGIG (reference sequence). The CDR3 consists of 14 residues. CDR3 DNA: TGTGCCTGGAATAGGGGCGGGCGCAATCAGCCCCAGCATTTT. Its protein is CAWNRGGRNQPQHF.

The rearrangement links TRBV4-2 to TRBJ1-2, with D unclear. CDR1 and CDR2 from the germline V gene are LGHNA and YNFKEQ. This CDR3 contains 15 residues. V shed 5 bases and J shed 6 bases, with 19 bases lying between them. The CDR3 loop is CASSVTWADTDGYTF. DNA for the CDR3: TGTGCCAGCAGCGTTACTTGGGCAGATACGGATGGCTACACCTTC.

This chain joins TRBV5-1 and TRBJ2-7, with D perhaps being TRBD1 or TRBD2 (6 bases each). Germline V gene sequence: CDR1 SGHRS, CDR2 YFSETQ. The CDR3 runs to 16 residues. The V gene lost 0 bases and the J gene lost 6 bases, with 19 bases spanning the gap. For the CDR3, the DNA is TGCGCCAGCAGCTTGGATTCCGGGGGCTCAAGAACCGAGCAGTACTTC. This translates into CASSLDSGGSRTEQYF.

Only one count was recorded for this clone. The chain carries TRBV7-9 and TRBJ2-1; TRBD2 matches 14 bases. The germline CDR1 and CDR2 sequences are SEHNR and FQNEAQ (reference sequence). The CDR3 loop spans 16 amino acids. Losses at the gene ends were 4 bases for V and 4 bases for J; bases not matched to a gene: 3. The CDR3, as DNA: TGTGCCAGCAGCTCGGGACTAGCGGGAGTGTACAATGAGCAGTTCTTC. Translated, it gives CASSSGLAGVYNEQFF.

CDR3 DNA sequence: TGTGCCAGCAGGGACGGCGACGAGCAGTACTTC. Amino acid sequence: CASRDGDEQYF. The J gene is TRBJ2-7, the V gene TRBV28; D is unclear. With 6 bases removed from V and 5 bases from J, the gap between germline ends came to 8 bases. Germline CDR1 is MDHEN and CDR2 is SYDVKM. The length of the CDR3 is 11 residues.

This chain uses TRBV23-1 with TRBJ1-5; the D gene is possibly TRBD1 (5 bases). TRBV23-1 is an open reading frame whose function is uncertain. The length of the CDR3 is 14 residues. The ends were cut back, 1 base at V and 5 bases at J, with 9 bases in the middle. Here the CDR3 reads CASSQFEGHQPQHF. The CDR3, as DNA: TGCGCCAGCAGTCAATTTGAGGGGCATCAGCCCCAGCATTTT.

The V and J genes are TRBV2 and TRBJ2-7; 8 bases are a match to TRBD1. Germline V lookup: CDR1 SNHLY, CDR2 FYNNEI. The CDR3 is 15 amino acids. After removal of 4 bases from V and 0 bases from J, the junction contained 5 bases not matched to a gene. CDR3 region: CASSGGQARSYEQYF. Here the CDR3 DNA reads TGTGCCAGCAGTGGGGGACAGGCACGCTCCTACGAGCAGTACTTC.

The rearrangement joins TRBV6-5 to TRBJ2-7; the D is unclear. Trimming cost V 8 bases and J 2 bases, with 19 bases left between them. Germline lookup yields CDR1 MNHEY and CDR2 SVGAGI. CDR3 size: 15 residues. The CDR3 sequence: CASLTLKGHTYEQYF. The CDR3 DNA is TGTGCCAGCCTTACCCTAAAAGGCCATACCTACGAGCAGTACTTC.

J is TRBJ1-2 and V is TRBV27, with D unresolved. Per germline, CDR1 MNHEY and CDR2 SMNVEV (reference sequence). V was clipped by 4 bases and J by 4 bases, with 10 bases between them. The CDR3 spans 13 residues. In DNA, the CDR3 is TGTGCCAGCAGTTCGGACGGGATCTATGGCTACACCTTC. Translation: CASSSDGIYGYTF.

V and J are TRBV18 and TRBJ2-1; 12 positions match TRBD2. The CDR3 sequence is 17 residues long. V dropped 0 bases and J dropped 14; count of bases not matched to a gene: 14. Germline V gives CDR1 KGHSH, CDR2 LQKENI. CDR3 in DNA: TGTGCCAGCTCACCACCGTACCCACTAGCGGGAGGTCGGGAGGAGTTCTTC. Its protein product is CASSPPYPLAGGREEFF. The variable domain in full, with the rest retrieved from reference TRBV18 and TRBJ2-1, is NAGVMQNPRHLVRRRGQEARLRCSPMKGHSHVYWYRQLPEEGLKFMVYLQKENIIDESGMPKERFSAEFPKEGPSILRIQQVVRGDSAAYFCASSPPYPLAGGREEFFGPGTRLTVL.